These T cell receptor beta chains were read from a single sample in a study of OX40 agonist ivuxolimab in advanced cancers. Clones were sequenced by immunoSEQ multiplex PCR, and TCRdb holds only the in-frame ones, with some missing. The sample contains about 14,000 clones, 70% to 75% of which appear only once. The material was CD4+ or CD8+ T cells sorted from blood, obtained in a trial of the OX40 agonist ivuxolimab. Every receptor here comes from an adult with an advanced solid tumor such as melanoma, head and neck, liver or kidney cancer. CDR3s include the opening cysteine and the closing phenylalanine or tryptophan. Rows may omit the clone size; those that give it use once, few, many or a size class.

v_gene	j_gene	abundance	CDR3aa
TRBV7-6	TRBJ2-2	-	CASSLVGDTGELFF
TRBV6-6	TRBJ2-7	-	CASRQGPSYEQYF
TRBV7-6	TRBJ1-1	-	CASSGGGWGNTEAFF
TRBV5-1	TRBJ1-2	-	CASRMGDPNYGYTF
TRBV15	TRBJ1-5	-	CATSRVRLGGNDLQPQHF
TRBV6-1	TRBJ1-5	-	CASSEDTASNQPQHF
TRBV19	TRBJ1-5	-	CASSIRGQGGQPQHF
TRBV6-5	TRBJ2-3	-	CASRETSGTADTQYF
TRBV7-2	TRBJ2-7	-	CASSLAASGSYEQYF
TRBV11-2	TRBJ2-2	once	CASSSRDTAGELFF
TRBV4-1	TRBJ2-1	-	CASSSLDEQFF
TRBV4-2	TRBJ2-5	few	CASSQDLDASGSQETQYF
TRBV14	TRBJ2-3	-	CASSQVGSGRTDTQYF
TRBV27	TRBJ2-7	-	CASSLTPRFYEQYF
TRBV11-2	TRBJ2-5	-	CASSLADRVWETQYF
TRBV10-3	TRBJ1-2	-	CAISETETGEGDYGYTF
TRBV7-8	TRBJ1-1	-	CASSFDSFSEAFF
TRBV7-8	TRBJ2-2	-	CASSLRAGLSGELFF
TRBV5-5	TRBJ2-3	few	CASSLRVLAGINTDTQYF
TRBV6-6	TRBJ2-7	-	CASSYKDRLSSYEQYF
TRBV19	TRBJ2-7	-	CASSISAGQYYEQYF
TRBV15	TRBJ1-3	medium-sized	CATSRGQSAGNTIYF
TRBV11-2	TRBJ2-5	-	CASSPRTSGDQETQYF
TRBV5-6	TRBJ2-5	-	CASSLGRPETQYF
TRBV11-2	TRBJ1-1	-	CASSLEVGLIAFF
TRBV28	TRBJ1-1	-	CASTGPGTEAFF
TRBV11-2	TRBJ2-5	-	CASSLGGQQKAETQYF
TRBV13	TRBJ2-4	once	CASSYRTLAGGLGTKNIQYF
TRBV5-1	TRBJ2-7	once	CASSDFSGPGDEQYF
TRBV7-6	TRBJ2-3	-	CASSTSPSGGDTQYF
TRBV30	TRBJ1-1	-	CAWKGGETEAFF